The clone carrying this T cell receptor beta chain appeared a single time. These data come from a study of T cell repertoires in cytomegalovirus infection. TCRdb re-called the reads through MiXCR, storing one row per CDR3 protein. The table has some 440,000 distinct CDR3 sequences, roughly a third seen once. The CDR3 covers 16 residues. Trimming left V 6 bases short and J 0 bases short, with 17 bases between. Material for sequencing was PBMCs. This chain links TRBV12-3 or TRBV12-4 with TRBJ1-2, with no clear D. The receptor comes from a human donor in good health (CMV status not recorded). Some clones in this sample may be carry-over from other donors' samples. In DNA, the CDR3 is TGTGCCAGCAGCTCTAACTTGGCAGTAGCTAACTATGGCTACACCTTC. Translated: CASSSNLAVANYGYTF.